These T cell receptor beta chains were read from a single sample in a study of T cells in Graves' hyperthyroidism and ophthalmopathy. TCRdb reanalysed the multiplex PCR reads using MiXCR and keeps one entry per CDR3 protein. The sample lists under 600,000 distinct CDR3 sequences; roughly 16% were seen once. Sequenced sample: blood. All receptors derive from a woman between 35 and 50 years old with Graves' ophthalmopathy. CDR3s include the opening cysteine and the closing phenylalanine or tryptophan. Expanded clones are given a class, and other clones once, few, many or no size at all.

v_call	cdr3_length	clone_size	cdr3_aa
TRBV28	16	few	CASRRPGTSGRNEQFF
TRBV14	13	.	CASSQVYGNTIYF
TRBV20-1	17	many	CSARDHGTSGGNGELFF
TRBV5-4	15	many	CASSGEGSSRYEQYF
TRBV28	21	many	CASTRGYLGTSGTPRTGELFF
TRBV5-1	13	many	CASSLYGSWEQFF
TRBV2	14	many	CASSPQGADQPQHF
TRBV12-3/TRBV12-4	16	many	CASSLRPGGLTGELFF
TRBV6-1	15	few	CASSELGSGSGELFF
TRBV6-5	13	few	CASSYEGPETQYF
TRBV6-1	13	.	CASNRGWADTQYF
TRBV6-1	18	.	CASSLISQGASYNSPLHF